Included here is one TCR beta chain sequence, with context. These data are taken from a study of blood T cell repertoires in COVID-19. The V segment lost 4 bases and the J segment 5 bases; nucleotides outside the gene matches: 5. This CDR3 has 15 amino acids. The germline V gene has CDR1 LNHDA and CDR2 SQIVND (reference sequence). Profiled with immunoSEQ multiplex PCR; TCRdb holds only in-frame clones, not every one. The top ten clones hold 8.5% to 10% of a sample with approximately 320,000 clones, roughly 90% of them seen once. The receptor was derived from a woman between 18 and 30 years old who had recovered from COVID-19. Sequencing was done on a sample of PBMCs or T cells enriched from blood (not recorded which). The chain joins TRBV19 to TRBJ2-1, with 10 positions matching TRBD2. As DNA, the CDR3 is TGTGCCAGTAGTAGGTCGCTAGCGGGAGACAATGAGCAGTTCTTC. It is translated as CASSRSLAGDNEQFF. Full variable domain (missing parts from reference TRBV19 and TRBJ2-1): DGGITQSPKYLFRKEGQNVTLSCEQNLNHDAMYWYRQDPGQGLRLIYYSQIVNDFQKGDIAEGYSVSREKKESFPLTVTSAQKNPTAFYLCASSRSLAGDNEQFFGPGTRLTVL.